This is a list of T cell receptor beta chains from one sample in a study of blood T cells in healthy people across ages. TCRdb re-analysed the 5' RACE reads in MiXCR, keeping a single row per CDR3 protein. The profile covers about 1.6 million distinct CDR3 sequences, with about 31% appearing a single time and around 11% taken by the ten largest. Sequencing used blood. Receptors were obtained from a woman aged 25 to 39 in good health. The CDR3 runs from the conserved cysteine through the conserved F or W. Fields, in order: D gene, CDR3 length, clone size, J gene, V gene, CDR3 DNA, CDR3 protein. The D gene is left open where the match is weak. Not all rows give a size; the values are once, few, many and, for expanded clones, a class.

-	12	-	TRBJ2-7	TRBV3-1	TGTGCCAGCAGCCAACTGACTTACGAGCAGTACTTC	CASSQLTYEQYF
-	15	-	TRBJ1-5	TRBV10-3	TGTGCCATCAGTGTGGTAGGGTCTAGCAATCAGCCCCAGCATTTT	CAISVVGSSNQPQHF
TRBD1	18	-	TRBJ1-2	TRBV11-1	TGTGCCAGCAGCTATGGCCCCATTTGGACAGGAAAAAACTATGGCTACACCTTC	CASSYGPIWTGKNYGYTF
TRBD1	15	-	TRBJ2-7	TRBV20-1	TGCAGTGCTCCCCTATCGGGACAGGGAGCCTACGAGCAGTACTTC	CSAPLSGQGAYEQYF
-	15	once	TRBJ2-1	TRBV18	TGTGCCAGCTCGCTGTTACTAGGGCTCTACAATGAGCAGTTCTTC	CASSLLLGLYNEQFF
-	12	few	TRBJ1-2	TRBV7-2	TGTGCCAGCAGCTTGGAAGTGGAAGGCTACACCTTC	CASSLEVEGYTF
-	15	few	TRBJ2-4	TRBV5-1	TGCGCCAGCAGCTTGGGAGTGACAGAGATTCCTATTCAGTACTTC	CASSLGVTEIPIQYF
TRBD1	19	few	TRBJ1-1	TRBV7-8	TGTGCCAGCAGCACAGGGCGCCGCGGGACAGGGACGGTTTGGACTGAAGCTTTCTTT	CASSTGRRGTGTVWTEAFF
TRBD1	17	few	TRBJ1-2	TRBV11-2	TGTGCCGGCAGCCCGGTCGGACAGGGCCAATCTACCTATGGCTACACCTTC	CAGSPVGQGQSTYGYTF
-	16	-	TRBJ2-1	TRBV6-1	TGTGCCAGCATCCCCGGTCGGGGACTCCACGACAATGAGCAGTTCTTC	CASIPGRGLHDNEQFF
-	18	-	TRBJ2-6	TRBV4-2	TGTGCCAGCAGTGGGAGGACAGAGACTGGGTCTGGGGCCAACGTCCTGACTTTC	CASSGRTETGSGANVLTF
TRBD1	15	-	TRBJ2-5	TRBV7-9	TGTGCCAGCAGCAACCGGGACAGGGGCCCCGAGACCCAGTACTTC	CASSNRDRGPETQYF
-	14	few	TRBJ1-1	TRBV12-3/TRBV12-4	TGTGCCAGCAGTTTCGGGCAGGTGAACACTGAAGCTTTCTTT	CASSFGQVNTEAFF
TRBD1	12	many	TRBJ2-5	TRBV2	TGTGCCAGCAGCTGGGACAGGGAGACCCAGTACTTC	CASSWDRETQYF
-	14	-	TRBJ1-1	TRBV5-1	TGCGCCAGTCGACAGGTCCGGATGAACACTGAAGCTTTCTTT	CASRQVRMNTEAFF
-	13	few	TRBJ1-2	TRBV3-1	TGTGCCAGCAGCCAAGCCCGGGTCCGTGGCTACACCTTC	CASSQARVRGYTF
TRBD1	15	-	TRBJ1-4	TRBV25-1	TGTGCCAGCAGTGAACGGACAGGGGGGGCTGAAAAACTGTTTTTT	CASSERTGGAEKLFF
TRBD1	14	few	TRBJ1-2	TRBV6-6	TGTGCCAGCAGGGAGCCGGACAGGGGGCAAGGCTACACCTTC	CASREPDRGQGYTF
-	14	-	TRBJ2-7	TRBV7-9	TGTGCCAGCAGCGACAGCTTGGGGGCATACGAGCAGTACTTC	CASSDSLGAYEQYF
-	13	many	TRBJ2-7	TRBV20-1	TGCAGTGCCCTCCTCGGGCAGGGCTACGAGCAGTACTTC	CSALLGQGYEQYF
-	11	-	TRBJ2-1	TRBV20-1	TGCAGTGCTAGAGCTAGGGATCAACAGTTCTTC	CSARARDQQFF
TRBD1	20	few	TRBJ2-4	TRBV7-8	TGTGCCAGCAGCTCCCGGAGCGGGACAGGGGGCCTTCTAGCCAAAAACATTCAGTACTTC	CASSSRSGTGGLLAKNIQYF
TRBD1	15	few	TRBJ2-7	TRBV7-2	TGTGCCAGCAGCCCCAGGGGGTCCAGCACCTACGAGCAGTACTTC	CASSPRGSSTYEQYF
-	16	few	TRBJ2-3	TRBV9	TGTGCCAGCAGCGTAGGAGGGCGGGCTCGTGCAGATACGCAGTATTTT	CASSVGGRARADTQYF
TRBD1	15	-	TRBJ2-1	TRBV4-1	TGCGCCAGCAGCCAAATTCTCAGGGGGAGCAATGAGCAGTTCTTC	CASSQILRGSNEQFF
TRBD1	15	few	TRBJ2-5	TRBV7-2	TGTGCCAGCAGCTCCGGGACAGCTCTACAAGAGACCCAGTACTTC	CASSSGTALQETQYF
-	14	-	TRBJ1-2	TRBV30	TGTGCCTGGAGTCCGATGGACAGTAACTATGGCTACACCTTC	CAWSPMDSNYGYTF
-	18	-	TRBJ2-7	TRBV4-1	TGCGTCAGCAGCCAATTGGCAGGGCCTCGTGGCCTGAGCTACGAGCAGTACTTC	CVSSQLAGPRGLSYEQYF